This T cell receptor beta chain was obtained from a study of T cells after yellow fever vaccination. As for the study in general: Fractions containing few cells were prepared with SMART-Seq v4 Ultra Low Input. General study results and limits: Primary-vaccination clones mostly resurfaced post-booster (roughly 97% CD4, roughly 90% CD8).

The germline CDR1 and CDR2 sequences are SGHTA and FQGNSA. This CDR3 contains 15 residues. V shed 3 bases and J 6 bases; nucleotides not matched to a gene: 10. Notes on this clonotype: The antigen is not known.

One entry per CDR3 protein, called by TCRdb with MiXCR from the 5' RACE reads. The repertoire holds 450,000 to 600,000 distinct CDR3 sequences, with about 14% as singletons. The sequence derives from a man aged 25 to 40 who received the YFV17D yellow fever vaccine. Material: PBMCs, obtained on the day of the yellow fever booster vaccination. The chain combines TRBV7-2 with TRBJ2-7; TRBD2 aligns across 8 bases. CDR3 region: CASSLWSGSPSEQYF. The CDR3 DNA reads as TGTGCCAGCAGCTTGTGGAGCGGGAGCCCCTCCGAGCAGTACTTC.